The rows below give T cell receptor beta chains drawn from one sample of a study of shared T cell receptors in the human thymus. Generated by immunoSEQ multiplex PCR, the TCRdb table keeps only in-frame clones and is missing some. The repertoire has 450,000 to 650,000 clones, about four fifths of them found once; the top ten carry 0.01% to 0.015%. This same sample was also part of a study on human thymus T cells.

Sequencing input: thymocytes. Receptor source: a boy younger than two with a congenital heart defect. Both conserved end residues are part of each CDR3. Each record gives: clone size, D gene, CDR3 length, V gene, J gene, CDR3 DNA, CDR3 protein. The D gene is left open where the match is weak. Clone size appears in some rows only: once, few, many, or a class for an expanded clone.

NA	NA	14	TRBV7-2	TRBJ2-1	TGTGCCAGCCGACTCGACAGGAGGTACAATGAGCAGTTCTTC	CASRLDRRYNEQFF
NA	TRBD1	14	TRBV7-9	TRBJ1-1	TGTGCCAGCAGCGCCCAGGGGGCGGGCACTGAAGCTTTCTTT	CASSAQGAGTEAFF
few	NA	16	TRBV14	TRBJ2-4	TGTGCCAGCAGCCCACGGGACCCACAGGGCCAAAACATTCAGTACTTC	CASSPRDPQGQNIQYF
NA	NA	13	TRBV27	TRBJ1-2	TGTGCCAGCAGTCCAGGGGTTAACTATGGCTACACCTTC	CASSPGVNYGYTF
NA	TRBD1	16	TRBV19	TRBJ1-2	TGTGCCAGTAGTATCATTGGACAGGGGGCTAACTATGGCTACACCTTC	CASSIIGQGANYGYTF
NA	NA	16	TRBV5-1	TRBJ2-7	TGCGCCAGCAGCTTGTTTCCTAGCGACAACGGGTACGAGCAGTACTTC	CASSLFPSDNGYEQYF
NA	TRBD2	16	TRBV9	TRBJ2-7	TGTGCCAGCAGCGAGGGGGAGGGACTAGCGGGAGACGAGCAGTACTTC	CASSEGEGLAGDEQYF
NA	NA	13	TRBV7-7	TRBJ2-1	TGTGCTAGCAGCTCCAAGCGAAACAATGAGCAGTTCTTC	CASSSKRNNEQFF
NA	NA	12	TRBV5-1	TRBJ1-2	TGCGCCAGCAGCTTACCAGGGGTTGGCTACACCTTC	CASSLPGVGYTF
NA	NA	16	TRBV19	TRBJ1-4	TGTGCCAGTAGTTTTGGCAGGGACACAACTAATGAAAAACTGTTTTTT	CASSFGRDTTNEKLFF
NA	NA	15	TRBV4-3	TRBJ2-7	TGCGCCAGCAGCCAATCCCAGGGCAGCTCCTACGAGCAGTACTTC	CASSQSQGSSYEQYF
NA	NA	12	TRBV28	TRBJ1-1	TGTGCCAGCACCCGACTTGGAACTGAAGCTTTCTTT	CASTRLGTEAFF
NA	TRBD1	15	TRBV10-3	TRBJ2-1	TGTGCCATCAGTGGGAGAGGACAGGGGGCAAATGAGCAGTTCTTC	CAISGRGQGANEQFF
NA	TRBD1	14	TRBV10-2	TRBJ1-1	TGCGCCAGCAAGATTCGGACAGGGGCAACTGAAGCTTTCTTT	CASKIRTGATEAFF
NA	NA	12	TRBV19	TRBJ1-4	TGTGCCAGTAGTTCTGGGGTAGGGGAACTGTTTTTT	CASSSGVGELFF
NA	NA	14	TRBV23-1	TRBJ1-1	TGCGCCAGCAGTCACCAGATCCGCTACACTGAAGCTTTCTTT	CASSHQIRYTEAFF
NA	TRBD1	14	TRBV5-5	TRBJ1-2	TGTGCCAGCAGCTTCGGACAGGGGGAGGATGGCTACACCTTC	CASSFGQGEDGYTF
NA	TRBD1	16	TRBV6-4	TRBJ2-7	TGTGCCAGCAGTGAATACTCGGGACAGGGGGCTCACGAGCAGTACTTC	CASSEYSGQGAHEQYF
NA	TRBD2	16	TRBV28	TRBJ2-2	TGTGCCAGCAGTCCAAAAGCGGGAGAGAACACCGGGGAGCTGTTTTTT	CASSPKAGENTGELFF
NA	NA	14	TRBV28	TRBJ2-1	TGTGCCAGCAGTTTGGGCAGGGCCTACAATGAGCAGTTCTTC	CASSLGRAYNEQFF
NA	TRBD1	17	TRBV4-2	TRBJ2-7	TGTGCCAGCAGCCACCCAAAGGGGGCGGGTGGCTCCTACGAGCAGTACTTC	CASSHPKGAGGSYEQYF
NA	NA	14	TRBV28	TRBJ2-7	TGTGCCAGCAGTTTTGAGCCGGGGGAGACGGGGCAGTACTTC	CASSFEPGETGQYF
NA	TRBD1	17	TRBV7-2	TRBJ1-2	TGTGCCAGCAGCTTTTACAGGGGGGAGAGAGCAAACTATGGCTACACCTTC	CASSFYRGERANYGYTF
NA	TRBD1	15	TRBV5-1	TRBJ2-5	TGCGCCAGCAGCGGAGGACAGGGCTCGCTGGAGACCCAGTACTTC	CASSGGQGSLETQYF
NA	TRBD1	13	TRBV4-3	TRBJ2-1	TGCGCCAGCAGCCCAGGGACAGGGAATGAGCAGTTCTTC	CASSPGTGNEQFF
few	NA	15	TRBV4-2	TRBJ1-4	TGTGCCAGCAGCCAAGTCTGGGGAGAGAGTGAAAAACTGTTTTTT	CASSQVWGESEKLFF
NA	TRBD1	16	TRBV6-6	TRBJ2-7	TGTGCCAGCAGTTACTCCTTAGGGACAGCATCTTACGAGCAGTACTTC	CASSYSLGTASYEQYF
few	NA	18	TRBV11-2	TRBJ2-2	TGTGCCAGCAGCTTAGATAAGGAGGGGCTAGCAAACACCGGGGAGCTGTTTTTT	CASSLDKEGLANTGELFF
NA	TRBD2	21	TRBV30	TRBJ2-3	TGTGCCTGGAGTGTATCCCCGAGCAAGTCGGGACTAGCGGTCACCACAGATACGCAGTATTTT	CAWSVSPSKSGLAVTTDTQYF
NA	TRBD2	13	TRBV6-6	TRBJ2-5	TGTGCCAGCCAAGCGGGAGTGAGGGAGACCCAGTACTTC	CASQAGVRETQYF
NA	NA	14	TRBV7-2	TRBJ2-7	TGTGCCAGCAGCTTAGGAAAGGGGGCCTACGAGCAGTACTTC	CASSLGKGAYEQYF
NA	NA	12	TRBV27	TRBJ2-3	TGTGCCAGCAGTTTCCTTGCAGATACGCAGTATTTT	CASSFLADTQYF
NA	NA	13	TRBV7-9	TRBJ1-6	TGTGCCAGCAGCACCGACAGAGCCTCACCCCTCCACTTT	CASSTDRASPLHF
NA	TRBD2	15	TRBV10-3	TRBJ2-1	TGTGCCATCACCGAGGGACTAGTCGGGGTAAATGAGCAGTTCTTC	CAITEGLVGVNEQFF
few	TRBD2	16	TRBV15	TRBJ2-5	TGTGCCACCAGCAGACTCGGTGTAGCGGGAAGAGAGACCCAGTACTTC	CATSRLGVAGRETQYF
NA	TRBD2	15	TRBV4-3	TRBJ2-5	TGCGCCAGCAGCCTCCTAGCGGGTGGCGAAGAGACCCAGTACTTC	CASSLLAGGEETQYF
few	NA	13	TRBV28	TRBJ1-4	TGTGCCAGCAGTTTTAGTGGGAGTGAAAAACTGTTTTTT	CASSFSGSEKLFF
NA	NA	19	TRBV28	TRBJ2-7	TGTGCCAGCAGCCCCGGTTTTTGCGGGAACCCCCTTGGATTTGACGAGCAGTACTTC	CASSPGFCGNPLGFDEQYF
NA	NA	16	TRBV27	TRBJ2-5	TGTGCCAGCAGTTTAACCAGGGGTACCTCGGGAGAGACCCAGTACTTC	CASSLTRGTSGETQYF
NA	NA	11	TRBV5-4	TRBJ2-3	TGTGCCAGTATGCGAGGGGATACGCAGTATTTT	CASMRGDTQYF
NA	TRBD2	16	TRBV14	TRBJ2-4	TGTGCCAGCAGCCAAGACGGGGGAGGGCCCAAAAACATTCAGTACTTC	CASSQDGGGPKNIQYF
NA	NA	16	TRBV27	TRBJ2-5	TGTGCCAGCAGTTTATCGGGGGCTAGCGGAGGGGAGACCCAGTACTTC	CASSLSGASGGETQYF
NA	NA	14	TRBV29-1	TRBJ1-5	TGCAGCGTTGAAGTGGGGGACACTAATCAGCCCCAGCATTTT	CSVEVGDTNQPQHF